This TCR beta chain was sequenced for a study of beta chain features in type 1 diabetes. Sequencing targeted expressed TCRB transcripts, as all isolated RNA had been reverse transcribed. Repertoires were generated with immunoSEQ multiplex PCR, while TCRdb's copy carries only in-frame clones and drops some. The repertoire holds around 290,000 clones, with under 8.5% as singletons. There are a few counts of this clone. CDR3 length: 14 amino acids. Germline V gene data show CDR1 as KGHSH and CDR2 as LQKENI. V dropped 6 bases and J dropped 1 base, with 11 bases sitting between them. V gene TRBV18 combines with J gene TRBJ2-3; D remains ambiguous. This clonotype was obtained from a woman aged 18-30 years in good health. Sequenced input: central memory CD4+ T cells from blood. The CDR3 nucleotides read TGTGCCAGCTCCCGACCGCCCGGCACAGATACGCAGTATTTT. This gives the protein CASSRPPGTDTQYF.